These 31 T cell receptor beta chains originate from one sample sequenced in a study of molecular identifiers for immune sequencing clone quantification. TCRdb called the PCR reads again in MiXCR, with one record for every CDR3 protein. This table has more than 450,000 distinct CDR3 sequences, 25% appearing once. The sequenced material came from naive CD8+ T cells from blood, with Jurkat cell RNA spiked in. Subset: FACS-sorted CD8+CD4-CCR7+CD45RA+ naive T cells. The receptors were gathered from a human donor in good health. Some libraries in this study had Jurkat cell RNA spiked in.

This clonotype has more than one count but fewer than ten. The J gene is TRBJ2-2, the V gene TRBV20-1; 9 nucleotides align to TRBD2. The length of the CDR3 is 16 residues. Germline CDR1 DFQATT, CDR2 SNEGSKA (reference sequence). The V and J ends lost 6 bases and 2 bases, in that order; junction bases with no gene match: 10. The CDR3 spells CSAETSGRINTGELFF. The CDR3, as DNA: TGCAGTGCCGAGACTAGCGGAAGAATAAACACCGGGGAGCTGTTTTTT.

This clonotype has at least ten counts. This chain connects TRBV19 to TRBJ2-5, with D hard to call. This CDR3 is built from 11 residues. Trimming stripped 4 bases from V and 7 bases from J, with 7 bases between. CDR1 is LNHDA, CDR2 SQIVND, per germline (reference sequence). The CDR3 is CASSTRGTQYF. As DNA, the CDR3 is TGTGCCAGTAGTACACGAGGGACCCAGTACTTC.

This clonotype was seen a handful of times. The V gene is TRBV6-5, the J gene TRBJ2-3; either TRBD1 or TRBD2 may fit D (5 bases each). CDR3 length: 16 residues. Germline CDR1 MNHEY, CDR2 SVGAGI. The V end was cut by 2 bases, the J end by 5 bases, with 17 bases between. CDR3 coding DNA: TGTGCCAGCAGTTACAACTACGGGGACCCGGGAGATACGCAGTATTTT. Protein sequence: CASSYNYGDPGDTQYF.

CDR3 nucleotide sequence: TGTGCCAGCAGCCAACAAAAGGGGGGTACGAGGAGGACAGGGGAGCATGGCTACACCTTC. Residues: CASSQQKGGTRRTGEHGYTF. This sequence joins TRBV4-2 and TRBJ1-2; 9 positions agree with TRBD1. With 2 bases clipped from V and 6 bases from J, the junction kept 22 bases outside the gene matches. CDR1 and CDR2 (germline): LGHNA, YNFKEQ. This CDR3 has 20 amino acids.

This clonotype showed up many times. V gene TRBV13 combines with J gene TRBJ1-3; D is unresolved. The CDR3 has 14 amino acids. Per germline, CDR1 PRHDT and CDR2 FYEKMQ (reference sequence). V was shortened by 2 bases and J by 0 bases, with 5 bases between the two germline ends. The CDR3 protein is CASSLPDSGNTIYF. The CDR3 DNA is TGTGCCAGCAGCTTACCAGACTCTGGAAACACCATATATTTT.

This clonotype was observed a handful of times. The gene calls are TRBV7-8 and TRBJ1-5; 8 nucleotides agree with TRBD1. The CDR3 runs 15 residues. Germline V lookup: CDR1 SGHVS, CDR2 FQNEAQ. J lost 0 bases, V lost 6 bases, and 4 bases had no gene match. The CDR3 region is CASSQTGDSNQPQHF. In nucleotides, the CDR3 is TGTGCCAGCAGTCAGACAGGGGATAGCAATCAGCCCCAGCATTTT.

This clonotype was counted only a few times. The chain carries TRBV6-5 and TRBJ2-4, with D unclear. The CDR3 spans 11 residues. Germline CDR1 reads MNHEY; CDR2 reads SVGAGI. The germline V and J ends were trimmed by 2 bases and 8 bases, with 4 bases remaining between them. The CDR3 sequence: CASSYGHIQYF. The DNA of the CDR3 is TGTGCCAGCAGTTACGGGCACATTCAGTACTTC.

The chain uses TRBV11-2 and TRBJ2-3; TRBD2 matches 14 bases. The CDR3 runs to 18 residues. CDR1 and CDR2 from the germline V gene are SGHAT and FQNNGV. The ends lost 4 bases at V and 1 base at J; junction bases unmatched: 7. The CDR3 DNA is TGTGCCAGCAGCTGGGGACTAGCGGGAGAGGTTGGCACAGATACGCAGTATTTT. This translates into CASSWGLAGEVGTDTQYF.

The CDR3 protein is CASSPPPGGGQTDTQYF. The DNA for the CDR3 is TGTGCCAGCAGCCCTCCTCCAGGGGGGGGGCAGACAGATACGCAGTATTTT. The genes are TRBV12-3 or TRBV12-4 and TRBJ2-3, with D perhaps being TRBD1 or TRBD2 (7 bases each). The CDR3 has 17 residues. Trimming left V 6 bases short and J 3 bases short, with 22 bases between.

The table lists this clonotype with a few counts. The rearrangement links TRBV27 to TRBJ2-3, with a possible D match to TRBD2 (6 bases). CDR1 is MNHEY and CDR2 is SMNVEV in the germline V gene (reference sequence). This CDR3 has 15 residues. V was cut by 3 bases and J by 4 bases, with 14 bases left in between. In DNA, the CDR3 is TGTGCCAGCAGTTTTATCGGGGGTATCCCAGATACGCAGTATTTT. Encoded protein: CASSFIGGIPDTQYF.

In DNA, the CDR3 is TGTGCCAGCAGTGACTCGGGGTTCATGGTACCCCATTCACCCCTCCACTTT. Its translation: CASSDSGFMVPHSPLHF. This chain joins TRBV6-4 and TRBJ1-6; the D is unclear. Germline assignment: CDR1 MRHNA and CDR2 SNTAGT. The CDR3 spans 17 residues. Trimming cost V 0 bases and J 8 bases, with 17 bases left between them.

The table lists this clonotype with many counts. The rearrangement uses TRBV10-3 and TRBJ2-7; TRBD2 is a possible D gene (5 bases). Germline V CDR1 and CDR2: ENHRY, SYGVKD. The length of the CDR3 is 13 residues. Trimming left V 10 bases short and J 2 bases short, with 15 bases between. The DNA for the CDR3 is TGTGCCACCCAGACTGAGCGGCCCTACGAGCAGTACTTC. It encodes CATQTERPYEQYF.

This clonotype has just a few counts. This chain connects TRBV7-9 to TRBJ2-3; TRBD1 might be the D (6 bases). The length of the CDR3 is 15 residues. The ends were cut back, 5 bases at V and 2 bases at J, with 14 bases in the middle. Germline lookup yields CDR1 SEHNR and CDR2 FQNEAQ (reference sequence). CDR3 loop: CASSTDRYHTDTQYF. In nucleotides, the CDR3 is TGTGCCAGCAGCACCGACAGGTACCACACAGATACGCAGTATTTT. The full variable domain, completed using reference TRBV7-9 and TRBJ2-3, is DTGVSQNPRHKITKRGQNVTFRCDPISEHNRLYWYRQTLGQGPEFLTYFQNEAQLEKSRLLSDRFSAERPKGSFSTLEIQRTEQGDSAMYLCASSTDRYHTDTQYFGPGTRLTVL.

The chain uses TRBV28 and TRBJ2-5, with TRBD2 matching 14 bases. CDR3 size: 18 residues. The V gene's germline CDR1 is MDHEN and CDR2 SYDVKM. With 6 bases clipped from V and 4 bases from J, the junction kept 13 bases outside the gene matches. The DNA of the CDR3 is TGTGCCAGCAGCCCCCCCCGGGGACTAGCGGGAGAGGGAGAGACCCAGTACTTC. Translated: CASSPPRGLAGEGETQYF.

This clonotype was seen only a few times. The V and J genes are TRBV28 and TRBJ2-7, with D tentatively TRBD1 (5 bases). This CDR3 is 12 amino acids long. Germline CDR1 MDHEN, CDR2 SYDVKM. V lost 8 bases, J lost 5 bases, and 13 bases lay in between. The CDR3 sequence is CASAAGFHEQYF. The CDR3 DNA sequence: TGTGCCAGCGCCGCAGGGTTCCACGAGCAGTACTTC. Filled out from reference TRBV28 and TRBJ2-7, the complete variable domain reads DVKVTQSSRYLVKRTGEKVFLECVQDMDHENMFWYRQDPGLGLRLIYFSYDVKMKEKGDIPEGYSVSREKKERFSLILESASTNQTSMYLCASAAGFHEQYFGPGTRLTVT.

The CDR3 DNA sequence: TGTGCCAGCAGCCCGACCTATTTGGTAGGGCAAGATACGCAGTATTTT. Translation: CASSPTYLVGQDTQYF. The rearrangement uses TRBV27 and TRBJ2-3; no reliable D call. The germline V and J ends were trimmed by 6 bases and 5 bases, with 21 bases remaining between them. Germline lookup yields CDR1 MNHEY and CDR2 SMNVEV (reference sequence). This CDR3 is built from 16 residues.

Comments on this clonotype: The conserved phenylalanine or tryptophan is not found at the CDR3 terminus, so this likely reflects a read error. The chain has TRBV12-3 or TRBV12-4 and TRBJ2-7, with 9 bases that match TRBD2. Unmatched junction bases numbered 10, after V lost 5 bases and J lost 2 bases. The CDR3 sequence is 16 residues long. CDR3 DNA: TGTGCCAGCAGTCCCTCGCTAGCGGGACTCGCCTACGAGCAGTACCTC. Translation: CASSPSLAGLAYEQYL.

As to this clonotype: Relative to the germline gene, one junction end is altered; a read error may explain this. The CDR3 region is CASGYGGQGSDEQYF. For the CDR3, the DNA is TGTGCCAGCGGTTACGGGGGACAGGGAAGCGACGAGCAGTACTTC. The chain employs TRBV6-5 and TRBJ2-7, with TRBD1 matching over 9 bases. The CDR3 has 15 amino acids. Per the germline V gene, CDR1 is MNHEY and CDR2 is SVGAGI.

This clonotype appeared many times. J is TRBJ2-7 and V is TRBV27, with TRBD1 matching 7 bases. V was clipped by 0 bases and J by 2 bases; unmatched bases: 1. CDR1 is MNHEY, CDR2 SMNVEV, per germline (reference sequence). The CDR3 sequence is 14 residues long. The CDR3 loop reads CASSLSQGAYEQYF. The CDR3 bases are TGTGCCAGCAGTTTATCCCAGGGGGCCTACGAGCAGTACTTC.

The CDR3: CASSFFRDMQTGELFF. For the CDR3, the DNA is TGTGCCAGCAGCTTTTTTCGGGACATGCAGACCGGGGAGCTGTTTTTT. The chain carries TRBV11-2 and TRBJ2-2, with a weak D call TRBD1 (6 bases). Germline V lookup: CDR1 SGHAT, CDR2 FQNNGV. This CDR3 has 16 residues. The V end lost 3 bases, the J end lost 5 bases, and 16 bases lay between the germline ends.

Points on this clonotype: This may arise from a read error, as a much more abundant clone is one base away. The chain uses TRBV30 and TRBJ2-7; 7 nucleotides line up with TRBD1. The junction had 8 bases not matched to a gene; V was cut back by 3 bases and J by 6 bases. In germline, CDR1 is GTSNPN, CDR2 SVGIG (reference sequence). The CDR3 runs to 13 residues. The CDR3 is CAWSPGQFCEQYF. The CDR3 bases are TGTGCCTGGAGCCCGGGACAGTTCTGCGAGCAGTACTTC. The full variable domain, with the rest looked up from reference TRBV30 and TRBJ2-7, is SQTIHQWPATLVQPVGSPLSLECTVEGTSNPNLYWYRQAAGRGLQLLFYSVGIGQISSEVPQNLSASRPQDRQFILSSKKLLLSDSGFYLCAWSPGQFCEQYFGPGTRLTVT.

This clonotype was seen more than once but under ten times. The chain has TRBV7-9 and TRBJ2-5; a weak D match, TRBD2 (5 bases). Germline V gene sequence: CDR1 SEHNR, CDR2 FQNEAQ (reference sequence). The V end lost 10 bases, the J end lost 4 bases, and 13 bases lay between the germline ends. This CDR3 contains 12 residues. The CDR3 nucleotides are TGTGCCACCGCCGGGGTGCCAGAGACCCAGTACTTC. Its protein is CATAGVPETQYF. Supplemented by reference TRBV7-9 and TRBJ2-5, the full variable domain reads DTGVSQNPRHKITKRGQNVTFRCDPISEHNRLYWYRQTLGQGPEFLTYFQNEAQLEKSRLLSDRFSAERPKGSFSTLEIQRTEQGDSAMYLCATAGVPETQYFGPGTRLLVL.

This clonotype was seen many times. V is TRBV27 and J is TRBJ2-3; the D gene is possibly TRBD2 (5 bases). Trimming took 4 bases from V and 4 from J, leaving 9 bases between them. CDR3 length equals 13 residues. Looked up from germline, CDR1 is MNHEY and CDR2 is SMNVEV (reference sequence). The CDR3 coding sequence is TGTGCCAGCAGTTGGAGAGGGTCAGATACGCAGTATTTT. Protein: CASSWRGSDTQYF.

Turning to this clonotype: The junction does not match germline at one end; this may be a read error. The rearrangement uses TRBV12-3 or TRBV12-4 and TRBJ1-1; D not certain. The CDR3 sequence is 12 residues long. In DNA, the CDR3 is TGTGCCGGCAGGAATGACGACACTGAAGCTTTCTTT. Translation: CAGRNDDTEAFF.

CDR3 protein: CASSLEGIQPQHF. The CDR3, as DNA: TGCGCCAGCAGCTTGGAAGGGATTCAGCCCCAGCATTTT. This chain uses TRBV5-1 with TRBJ1-5; D gene unclear. Trimming shortened V by 0 bases and J by 6 bases, and 7 bases separated the two germline ends. The germline CDR1 and CDR2 sequences are SGHRS and YFSETQ. This CDR3 has 13 residues.

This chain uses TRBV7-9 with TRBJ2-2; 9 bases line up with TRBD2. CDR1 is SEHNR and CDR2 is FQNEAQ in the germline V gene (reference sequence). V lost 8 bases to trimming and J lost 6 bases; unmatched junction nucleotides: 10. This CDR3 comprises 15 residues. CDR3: CASGISGSNAGELFF. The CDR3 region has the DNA TGTGCCAGCGGAATTAGCGGGAGTAACGCCGGGGAGCTGTTTTTT.

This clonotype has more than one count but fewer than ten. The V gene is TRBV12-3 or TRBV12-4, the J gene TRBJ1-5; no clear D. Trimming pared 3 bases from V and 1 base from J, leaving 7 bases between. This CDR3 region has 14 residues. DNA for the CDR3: TGTGCCAGCAGTTTCATGGGAAGCAATCAGCCCCAGCATTTT. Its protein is CASSFMGSNQPQHF.

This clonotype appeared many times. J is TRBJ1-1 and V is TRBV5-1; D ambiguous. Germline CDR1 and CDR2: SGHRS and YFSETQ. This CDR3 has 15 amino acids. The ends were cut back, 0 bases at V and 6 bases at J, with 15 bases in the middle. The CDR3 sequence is CASSLALGSKAEAFF. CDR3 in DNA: TGCGCCAGCAGCTTGGCCTTGGGGAGTAAGGCTGAAGCTTTCTTT.

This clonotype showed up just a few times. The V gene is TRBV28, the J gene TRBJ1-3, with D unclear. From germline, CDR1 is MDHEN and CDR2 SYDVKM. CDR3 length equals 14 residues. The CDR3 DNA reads TGTGCGGGGTCCAGCCTGTGGACTGGAAACACCATATATTTT. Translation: CAGSSLWTGNTIYF.

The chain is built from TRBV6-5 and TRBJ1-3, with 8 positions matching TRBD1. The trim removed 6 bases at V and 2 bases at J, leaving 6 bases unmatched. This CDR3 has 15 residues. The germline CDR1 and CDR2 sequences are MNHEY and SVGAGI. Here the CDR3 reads CASSLTDRAGNTIYF. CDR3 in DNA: TGTGCCAGCAGCCTCACGGACAGGGCTGGAAACACCATATATTTT.

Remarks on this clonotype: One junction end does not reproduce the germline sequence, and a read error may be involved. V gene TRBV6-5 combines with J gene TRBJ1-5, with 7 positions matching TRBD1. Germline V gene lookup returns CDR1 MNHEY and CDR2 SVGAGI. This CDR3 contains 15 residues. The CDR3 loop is CASNYFGTEYQPQHF. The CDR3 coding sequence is TGTGCCAGCAATTACTTCGGGACAGAGTATCAGCCCCAGCATTTT.